This T cell receptor (beta chain) is from a study of beta chain features in type 1 diabetes. The isolated RNA, all of it, was reverse transcribed, so expressed TCRB transcripts were what got sequenced. Naive, central memory and regulatory T cell samples came to a mean of roughly 4 million reads. Sequenced by immunoSEQ multiplex PCR; TCRdb stores in-frame clones only, minus some. The sample has roughly 250,000 clones, more than 65% seen once. Overall study findings and caveats: For type 1 diabetes patients, VDJ junctions showed fewer insertions and more deletions. Among patients, naive, central memory and Treg TCRB repertoires appeared more similar than among healthy donors.

CDR1 and CDR2 from the germline V gene are GTSNPN and SVGIG (reference sequence). The CDR3 has 12 residues. V was pared by 1 base and J by 6 bases, with 10 bases between. Sorted CD4+ subsets: naive, central memory, regulatory, stem cell-like memory (CD45RO/CCR7/CD25/CD127/CD95/CD27 panel). With regard to this clone: What it binds is unknown.

J is TRBJ2-7 and V is TRBV30, with TRBD1 as a possible D gene (6 bases). This TCR was sampled from a man aged 30-40 years in good health. Sequencing used naive CD4+ T cells from blood. For the CDR3, the DNA is TGTGCCTGGAGTGGTACAGGGTTCGAGCAGTACTTC. The encoded protein is CAWSGTGFEQYF.